Listed below are T cell receptor beta chains from one sample, sequenced in a study of T-cell reconstitution after alpha-beta-depleted transplantation in children. TCRdb fed the PCR reads into MiXCR, producing one record per CDR3 protein. Of over 400,000 distinct CDR3 sequences in the sample, around 12% are singletons; the top ten hold about 5%. The specimen was PBMCs from the stem cell graft donor, collected from the stem cell graft. These receptors were obtained from a human donor who donated a stem cell graft to a child with combined immunodeficiency. Each CDR3 is given with its conserved first and last residue. The order of the fields is CDR3 length, clone size, J gene, D gene, V gene, CDR3 protein, CDR3 DNA. The D gene is left open where the match is weak. Clone size, where shown, is once, few, many, or a class for clones that have expanded.

15,few,TRBJ2-4,.,TRBV15,CATSERVLAKNIQYF,TGTGCCACCAGCGAAAGGGTGCTAGCCAAAAACATTCAGTACTTC
16,.,TRBJ2-2,.,TRBV20-1,CSARDVEGANTGELFF,TGCAGTGCTAGAGATGTGGAGGGGGCGAACACCGGGGAGCTGTTTTTT
12,many,TRBJ1-6,.,TRBV5-6,CASSTTASPLHF,TGTGCCAGCAGCACTACAGCATCACCCCTCCACTTT
12,few,TRBJ1-4,.,TRBV20-1,CSASRQHEKLFF,TGCAGTGCTAGTAGACAGCATGAAAAACTGTTTTTT
14,few,TRBJ2-1,.,TRBV3-1,CASSQVAVTSEQFF,TGTGCCAGCAGCCAAGTCGCGGTTACTAGTGAGCAGTTCTTC
13,many,TRBJ2-2,.,TRBV9,CASSDGNTGELFF,TGTGCCAGCAGTGACGGAAACACCGGGGAGCTGTTTTTT
15,.,TRBJ2-7,TRBD2,TRBV5-1,CASSPWEGSPYEQYF,TGCGCCAGCAGCCCGTGGGAGGGCAGTCCCTACGAGCAGTACTTC
16,few,TRBJ2-1,TRBD2,TRBV7-2,CASSLTSGSAFYEQFF,TGTGCCAGCAGCCTGACTAGCGGGAGCGCTTTCTATGAGCAGTTCTTC
14,many,TRBJ1-1,.,TRBV27,CASSSPGPRKEAFF,TGTGCCAGCAGTTCCCCGGGGCCGCGCAAGGAAGCTTTCTTT
15,few,TRBJ2-4,.,TRBV6-5,CASSSFRRGDPIQYF,TGTGCCAGCAGTTCTTTTCGGAGGGGCGATCCCATTCAGTACTTC
15,many,TRBJ1-1,.,TRBV7-9,CASSLAAGVDTEAFF,TGTGCCAGCAGCTTAGCGGCAGGGGTCGACACTGAAGCTTTCTTT
14,.,TRBJ2-7,.,TRBV4-3,CASSRDGLSYEQYF,TGCGCCAGCAGCCGGGACGGGCTCTCCTACGAGCAGTACTTC
17,.,TRBJ2-2,.,TRBV9,CASSAQPGRRSTGELFF,TGTGCCAGCAGCGCACAGCCGGGACGAAGGTCCACCGGGGAGCTGTTTTTT
20,many,TRBJ2-1,TRBD1,TRBV24-1,CATSDYIGGQGIISRDEQFF,TGTGCCACCAGTGATTATATAGGGGGACAGGGCATTATTTCTCGGGATGAGCAGTTCTTC
12,.,TRBJ1-2,.,TRBV12-3/TRBV12-4,CASSPTPGRETF,TGTGCCAGCAGTCCAACCCCGGGGCGTGAGACCTTC
17,few,TRBJ2-1,.,TRBV7-3,CASSARPGVSSYNEQFF,TGTGCCAGCAGCGCCCGCCCGGGGGTGAGCTCCTACAATGAGCAGTTCTTC
15,.,TRBJ2-7,.,TRBV15,CATSRDSQGSYEQYF,TGTGCCACCAGCAGAGATTCACAGGGTTCCTACGAGCAGTACTTC
15,.,TRBJ2-7,TRBD1,TRBV7-9,CASSFPGQHHDEQYF,TGTGCCAGCAGCTTCCCGGGACAGCACCACGACGAGCAGTACTTC
14,many,TRBJ2-1,TRBD2,TRBV7-9,CASSLASGFNEQFF,TGTGCCAGCAGCTTGGCTAGCGGTTTCAATGAGCAGTTCTTC
14,.,TRBJ2-5,.,TRBV7-2,CASSGGTFRETQYF,TGTGCCAGCAGCGGAGGGACTTTCCGAGAGACCCAGTACTTC
15,.,TRBJ2-2,TRBD2,TRBV4-1,CASSQAGGSAGELFF,TGCGCCAGCAGCCAAGCGGGCGGGAGCGCCGGGGAGCTGTTTTTT
19,few,TRBJ2-4,TRBD1,TRBV7-8,CASSSPTGIVVGSKNIQYF,TGTGCCAGCAGCTCGCCGACAGGGATTGTAGTAGGGTCCAAAAACATTCAGTACTTC
17,.,TRBJ2-3,TRBD2,TRBV3-1,CASSQDRSGGALDTQYF,TGTGCCAGCAGCCAAGACCGTAGCGGGGGGGCCCTGGATACGCAGTATTTT
15,few,TRBJ2-3,TRBD1,TRBV11-3,CASSLTGDSTDTQYF,TGTGCCAGCAGCTTAACTGGGGACAGTACAGATACGCAGTATTTT
15,many,TRBJ2-5,.,TRBV7-2,CASRLPGHTQETQYF,TGTGCCAGCAGGCTTCCGGGACATACACAAGAGACCCAGTACTTC
13,many,TRBJ2-7,.,TRBV11-1,CASSSRQDYEQYF,TGTGCCAGCAGCTCGAGACAGGACTACGAGCAGTACTTC
13,few,TRBJ1-5,.,TRBV21-1,CASPKGANQPQHF,TGTGCCAGCCCCAAGGGGGCAAATCAGCCCCAGCATTTT
20,few,TRBJ2-1,TRBD2,TRBV9,CASSVGRGTSGGLRNNEQFF,TGTGCCAGCAGCGTAGGAAGGGGGACTAGCGGGGGGTTACGGAACAATGAGCAGTTCTTC
13,.,TRBJ1-1,.,TRBV7-3,CASSPGLSAEAFF,TGTGCCAGCAGCCCGGGACTTTCGGCTGAAGCTTTCTTT
16,few,TRBJ1-4,.,TRBV20-1,CSARDGDGEQTEKLFF,TGCAGTGCTAGAGATGGAGATGGAGAGCAGACGGAAAAACTGTTTTTT
16,few,TRBJ2-7,.,TRBV28,CASSLLRGASSYEQYF,TGTGCCAGCAGTTTATTACGGGGGGCAAGTTCCTACGAGCAGTACTTC
15,few,TRBJ1-5,TRBD1,TRBV27,CASRRDSYSNQPQHF,TGTGCCAGCCGGCGGGACAGTTATAGCAATCAGCCCCAGCATTTT
14,.,TRBJ2-1,TRBD1,TRBV30,CAGRRDRGGNEQFF,TGTGCCGGAAGGAGGGACAGGGGAGGTAATGAGCAGTTCTTC
19,few,TRBJ2-1,TRBD2,TRBV12-3/TRBV12-4,CASTKVRERLGSSYNEQFF,TGTGCCAGCACAAAGGTGCGGGAGAGGTTGGGTAGCTCCTACAATGAGCAGTTCTTC
20,few,TRBJ2-1,TRBD2,TRBV12-3/TRBV12-4,CASTQGWGLAGIDSYNEQFF,TGTGCCAGCACCCAAGGTTGGGGGCTAGCGGGAATCGACTCCTACAATGAGCAGTTCTTC
12,few,TRBJ2-7,TRBD1,TRBV29-1,CSVDDRDNEQYF,TGCAGCGTGGACGACAGGGACAACGAGCAGTACTTC
13,.,TRBJ1-5,TRBD1,TRBV20-1,CSATQGDHQPQHF,TGCAGTGCTACACAGGGGGACCATCAGCCCCAGCATTTT
16,.,TRBJ2-6,.,TRBV7-9,CASSSERGSGANVLTF,TGTGCCAGCAGTTCGGAGAGGGGCTCTGGGGCCAACGTCCTGACTTTC
12,few,TRBJ2-1,.,TRBV29-1,CSVGGGPNEQFF,TGCAGCGTTGGGGGGGGGCCTAATGAGCAGTTCTTC
12,few,TRBJ1-1,.,TRBV6-5,CASSSKRDGAFF,TGTGCCAGCAGTTCAAAGCGGGACGGAGCTTTCTTT
17,.,TRBJ1-2,.,TRBV20-1,CCARDLAGAGNPYGYTF,TGCTGCGCTAGAGATCTGGCTGGAGCAGGTAATCCCTATGGCTACACCTTC
15,.,TRBJ2-3,TRBD2,TRBV4-1,CASSTSGTNAATQYF,TGCGCCAGCAGCACATCCGGGACTAACGCCGCAACGCAGTATTTT
17,few,TRBJ2-3,TRBD2,TRBV5-1,CASSTGLAGPSTDTQYF,TGCGCCAGCAGCACGGGACTAGCAGGCCCTAGCACAGATACGCAGTATTTT
15,many,TRBJ2-1,TRBD1,TRBV4-3,CASSHRDRSYNEQFF,TGCGCCAGCAGCCACCGGGACAGGAGCTACAATGAGCAGTTCTTC